A selection of T cell receptor beta chains follows, all from one sample in a study of blood T cell repertoires in COVID-19. Repertoires were generated with immunoSEQ multiplex PCR, while TCRdb's copy carries only in-frame clones and drops some. The sample carries fewer than 200,000 clones, around four fifths recorded once. Sequencing input: PBMCs or T cells enriched from blood (not recorded which). The receptors shown here come from a woman between 45 and 60 years old in a cohort exposed to, infected with or recovered from COVID-19 (not recorded which). CDR3s include the opening cysteine and the closing phenylalanine or tryptophan. Each record gives: J gene, V gene, clone size, D gene, CDR3 protein, CDR3 DNA. The D gene is left open where the match is weak. The size entry is marked missing in some rows and otherwise reads once, few, many or a size class.

TRBJ1-5,TRBV19,-,-,CASSIDLDQPQHF,TGTGCCAGTAGTATAGATCTCGATCAGCCCCAGCATTTT
TRBJ2-6,TRBV19,-,-,CASSIDGAGSSGANVLTF,TGTGCCAGTAGTATAGATGGCGCGGGGAGCTCTGGGGCCAACGTCCTGACTTTC
TRBJ1-2,TRBV5-4,-,TRBD1,CASSWGTGGGYGYTF,TGTGCCAGCAGCTGGGGGACAGGGGGCGGCTATGGCTACACCTTC
TRBJ2-7,TRBV6-5,-,TRBD1,CASREPGTGSLGQYF,TGTGCCAGCAGAGAGCCCGGGACAGGGTCTTTAGGGCAGTACTTC
TRBJ2-1,TRBV12-5,-,TRBD2,CASGLVLGGGPWEQFF,TGTGCTAGTGGTTTGGTACTTGGGGGGGGTCCGTGGGAGCAGTTCTTC
TRBJ2-5,TRBV7-9,-,-,CASSLDPGRGVQETQYF,TGTGCCAGCAGCTTAGACCCGGGCAGGGGGGTCCAAGAGACCCAGTACTTC
TRBJ1-2,TRBV28,-,TRBD1,CASSYSGTGDRGYTF,TGTGCCAGCAGCTACTCCGGGACAGGGGATCGGGGCTACACCTTC
TRBJ1-2,TRBV28,-,-,CASSFSRSYGYTF,TGTGCCAGCAGTTTTTCCAGATCCTATGGCTACACCTTC
TRBJ2-7,TRBV7-9,-,TRBD1,CASSGLPGTGLSYEQYF,TGTGCCAGCAGCGGACTTCCCGGGACAGGGCTTTCCTACGAGCAGTACTTC
TRBJ2-7,TRBV11-2,-,TRBD2,CASSLATPPLAGTSYEQYF,TGTGCCAGCAGCTTAGCAACCCCCCCCCTAGCGGGGACCTCCTACGAGCAGTACTTC
TRBJ1-5,TRBV28,-,-,CASSLSEGLGNQPQHF,TGTGCCAGCAGTTTATCTGAGGGATTGGGCAATCAGCCCCAGCATTTT
TRBJ1-6,TRBV28,once,-,CASSFRGSGLNSPLHF,TGTGCCAGCAGTTTCAGGGGTTCAGGTTTGAATTCACCCCTCCACTTT
TRBJ1-2,TRBV5-6,-,-,CASSLLQRASNYGYTF,TGTGCCAGCAGCCTACTTCAGCGAGCCTCTAACTATGGCTACACCTTC
TRBJ1-1,TRBV29-1,-,-,CSVWRAEAFF,TGCAGCGTTTGGAGGGCTGAAGCTTTCTTT
TRBJ1-5,TRBV7-2,once,-,CASSLVLSGSQPQHF,TGTGCCAGCAGCTTAGTTTTATCCGGGAGTCAGCCCCAGCATTTT
TRBJ1-2,TRBV7-9,-,-,CASSLGEAGYTF,TGTGCCAGCAGCTTAGGAGAGGCTGGCTACACCTTC
TRBJ1-2,TRBV28,-,-,CASGRTATNYGYTF,TGTGCCAGCGGGCGGACAGCTACTAACTATGGCTACACCTTC
TRBJ2-1,TRBV3-1/TRBV3-2,-,TRBD2,CASSPGTSGDPSYNEQFF,TGTGCCAGCAGCCCCGGGACTAGCGGGGACCCCTCCTACAATGAGCAGTTCTTC
TRBJ1-6,TRBV4-2,-,TRBD1,CASSQDSTGLGSPLHF,TGTGCCAGCAGCCAAGATTCGACAGGGCTAGGTTCACCCCTCCACTTT
TRBJ2-5,TRBV9,once,TRBD2,CASSVAGGQETQYF,TGTGCCAGCAGCGTGGCGGGGGGCCAAGAGACCCAGTACTTC
TRBJ2-1,TRBV3-1/TRBV3-2,-,TRBD1,CASSQGTGGYEQFF,TGTGCCAGCAGCCAAGGGACAGGGGGCTATGAGCAGTTCTTC
TRBJ2-5,TRBV6-5,-,-,CASKRTGFGETQYF,TGTGCCAGCAAACGAACAGGGTTTGGAGAGACCCAGTACTTC
TRBJ2-3,TRBV5-4,-,-,CASSLDIAVADTQYF,TGTGCCAGCAGCTTGGATATAGCGGTGGCAGATACGCAGTATTTT
TRBJ2-5,TRBV5-5,-,-,CASSRRTEKQETQYF,TGTGCCAGCAGCCGGAGGACAGAGAAGCAAGAGACCCAGTACTTC
TRBJ2-7,TRBV5-1,-,-,CASSSEGGPYEQYF,TGCGCCAGCAGCTCTGAGGGGGGGCCCTACGAGCAGTACTTC
TRBJ1-4,TRBV28,-,-,CASSLGPSGGKLFF,TGTGCCAGCAGCCTAGGCCCCAGCGGGGGAAAACTGTTTTTT
TRBJ1-5,TRBV7-2,-,-,CASTQGGGDGQPQHF,TGTGCCAGCACCCAAGGGGGAGGGGACGGTCAGCCCCAGCATTTT